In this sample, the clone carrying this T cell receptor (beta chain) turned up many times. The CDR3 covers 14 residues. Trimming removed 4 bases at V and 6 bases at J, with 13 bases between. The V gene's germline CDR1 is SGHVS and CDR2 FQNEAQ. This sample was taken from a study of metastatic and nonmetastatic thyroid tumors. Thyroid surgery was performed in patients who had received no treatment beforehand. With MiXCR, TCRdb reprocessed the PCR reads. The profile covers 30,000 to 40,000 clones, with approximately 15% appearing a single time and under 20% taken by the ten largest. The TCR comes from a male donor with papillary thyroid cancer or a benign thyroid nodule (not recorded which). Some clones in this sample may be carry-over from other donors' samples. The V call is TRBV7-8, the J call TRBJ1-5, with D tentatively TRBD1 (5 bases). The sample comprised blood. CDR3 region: CASSSLGRGQPQHF. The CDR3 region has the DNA TGTGCCAGCAGCTCTCTTGGTAGGGGTCAGCCCCAGCATTTT.